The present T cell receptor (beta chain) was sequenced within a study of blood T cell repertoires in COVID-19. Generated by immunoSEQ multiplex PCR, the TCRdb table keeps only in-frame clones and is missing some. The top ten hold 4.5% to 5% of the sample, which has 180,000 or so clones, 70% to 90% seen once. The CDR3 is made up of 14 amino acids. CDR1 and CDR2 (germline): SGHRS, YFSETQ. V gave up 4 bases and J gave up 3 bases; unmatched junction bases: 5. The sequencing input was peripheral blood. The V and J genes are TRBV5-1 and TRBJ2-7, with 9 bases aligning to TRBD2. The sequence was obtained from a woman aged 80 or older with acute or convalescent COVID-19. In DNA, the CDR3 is TGCGCCAGCAGCCCCTTTAGCGGGAGCTACGAGCAGTACTTC. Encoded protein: CASSPFSGSYEQYF.